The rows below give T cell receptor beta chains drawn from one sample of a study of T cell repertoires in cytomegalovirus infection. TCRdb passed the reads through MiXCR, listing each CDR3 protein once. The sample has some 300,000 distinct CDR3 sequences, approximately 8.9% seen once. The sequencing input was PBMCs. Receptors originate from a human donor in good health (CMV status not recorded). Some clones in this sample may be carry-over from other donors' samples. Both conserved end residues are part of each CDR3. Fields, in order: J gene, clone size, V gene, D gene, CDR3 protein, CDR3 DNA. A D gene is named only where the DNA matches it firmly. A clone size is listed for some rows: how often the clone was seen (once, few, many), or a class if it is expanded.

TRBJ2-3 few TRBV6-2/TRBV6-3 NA CASSYHWQGTDTQYF TGTGCCAGCAGTTACCACTGGCAGGGCACAGATACGCAGTATTTT
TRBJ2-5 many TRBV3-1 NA CASSQDRLGDGETQYF TGTGCCAGCAGCCAAGACCGCCTAGGGGATGGAGAGACCCAGTACTTC
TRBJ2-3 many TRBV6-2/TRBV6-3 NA CASSGPDFHRTDTQYF TGTGCCAGCAGTGGACCGGACTTCCACCGCACAGATACGCAGTATTTT
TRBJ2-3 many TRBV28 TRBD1 CASSRTGQADTDTQYF TGTGCCAGCTCCCGGACCGGACAGGCGGACACAGATACGCAGTATTTT
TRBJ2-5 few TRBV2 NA CASSEATSQETQYF TGTGCCAGCAGTGAAGCAACAAGCCAAGAGACCCAGTACTTC
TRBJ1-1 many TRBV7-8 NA CASSPHREEAFF TGTGCCAGCAGCCCCCACCGGGAAGAAGCTTTCTTT
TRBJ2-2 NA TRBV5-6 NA CASSLLGRSAGELFF TGTGCCAGCAGCTTGCTAGGTCGTTCCGCCGGGGAGCTGTTTTTT
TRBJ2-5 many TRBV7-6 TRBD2 CASSSGLAGAIGETQYF TGTGCCAGCAGCTCCGGACTAGCGGGGGCAATAGGAGAGACCCAGTACTTC
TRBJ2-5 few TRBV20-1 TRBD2 CSATAMTGGQETQYF TGCAGTGCTACCGCTATGACGGGGGGTCAAGAGACCCAGTACTTC
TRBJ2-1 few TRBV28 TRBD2 CASLGSGGMVDSYNEQFF TGTGCCAGCCTCGGGAGCGGGGGGATGGTGGATTCTTACAATGAGCAGTTCTTC
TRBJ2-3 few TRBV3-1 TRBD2 CASRTGGGKGDTQYF TGTGCCAGCAGGACGGGGGGGGGGAAGGGAGATACGCAGTATTTT
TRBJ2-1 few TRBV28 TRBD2 CASSLLSPGLGNEQFF TGTGCCAGCAGTTTGCTCTCTCCGGGACTAGGAAATGAGCAGTTCTTC
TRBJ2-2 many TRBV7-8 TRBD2 CASSPIAGATGELFF TGTGCCAGCAGCCCTATAGCGGGGGCAACCGGGGAGCTGTTTTTT
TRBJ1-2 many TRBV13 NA CASSFGGGGYTF TGTGCCAGCAGCTTCGGAGGGGGAGGCTACACCTTC
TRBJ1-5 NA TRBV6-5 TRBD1 CASSYSTSGGWPQHF TGTGCCAGCAGTTACTCGACGTCAGGGGGTTGGCCCCAGCATTTT
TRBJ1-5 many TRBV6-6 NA CASSYPEKGQPQHF TGTGCCAGCAGTTACCCTGAAAAAGGGCAGCCCCAGCATTTT
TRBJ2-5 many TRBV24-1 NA CATSDLQVRVARKTQYF TGTGCCACCAGTGATTTGCAAGTCAGGGTGGCGAGGAAGACCCAGTACTTC
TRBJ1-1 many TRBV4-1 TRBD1 CASSQHRGVPEAFF TGCGCCAGCAGCCAGCACAGGGGGGTCCCTGAAGCTTTCTTT
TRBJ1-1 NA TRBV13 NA CASPSRENTEAFF TGTGCCAGCCCCTCCCGGGAGAACACTGAAGCTTTCTTT
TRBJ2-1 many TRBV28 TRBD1 CASSTPGTGLGHEQFF TGTGCCAGCAGCACCCCCGGGACAGGGTTGGGGCATGAGCAGTTCTTC
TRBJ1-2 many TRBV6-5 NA CASSPVAFAGYTF TGTGCCAGCAGCCCCGTCGCCTTTGCTGGCTACACCTTC
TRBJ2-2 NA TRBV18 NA CASSPPVGGPTGELFF TGTGCCAGCTCACCTCCTGTGGGGGGGCCGACCGGGGAGCTGTTTTTT
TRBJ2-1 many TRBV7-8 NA CASSFLSADSYNEQFF TGTGCCAGCAGCTTTCTGTCGGCGGATTCCTACAATGAGCAGTTCTTC
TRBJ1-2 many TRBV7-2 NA CASSTQSSLNGYTF TGTGCCAGCAGCACTCAGAGCTCCCTCAATGGCTACACCTTC
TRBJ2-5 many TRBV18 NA CASSPFTEETQYF TGTGCCAGCTCACCATTTACAGAAGAGACCCAGTACTTC
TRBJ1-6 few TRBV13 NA CASSYEGALFPLHF TGTGCCAGCAGCTACGAAGGGGCGCTTTTTCCCCTCCACTTT
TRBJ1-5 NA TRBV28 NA CASFGASNQPQHF TGTGCCAGCTTTGGGGCAAGCAATCAGCCCCAGCATTTT
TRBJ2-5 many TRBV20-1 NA CSAKGSAETQYF TGCAGTGCCAAAGGATCGGCGGAGACCCAGTACTTC
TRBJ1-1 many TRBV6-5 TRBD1 CATPWMGDRRRTEAFF TGTGCCACTCCATGGATGGGGGACAGGAGGCGGACTGAAGCTTTCTTT
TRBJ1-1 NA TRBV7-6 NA CASSLGRGTSTEAFF TGTGCCAGCAGCTTAGGCAGGGGTACCTCCACTGAAGCTTTCTTT
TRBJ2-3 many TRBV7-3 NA CASSLAFTDTQYF TGTGCCAGCAGCTTAGCTTTCACAGATACGCAGTATTTT
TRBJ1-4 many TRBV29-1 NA CSGGGATNEKLFF TGCAGCGGGGGGGGGGCAACTAATGAAAAACTGTTTTTT
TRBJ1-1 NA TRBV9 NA CASSVGSMNTEAFF TGTGCCAGCAGCGTCGGGAGTATGAACACTGAAGCTTTCTTT
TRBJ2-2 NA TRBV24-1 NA CATSDKRTGELFF TGTGCCACCAGTGATAAGAGGACCGGGGAGCTGTTTTTT
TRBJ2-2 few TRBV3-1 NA CASSQEWGTITGELFF TGTGCCAGCAGCCAAGAGTGGGGAACGATCACCGGGGAGCTGTTTTTT
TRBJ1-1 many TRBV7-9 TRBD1 CASSRDRAIPKNTEAFF TGTGCCAGCAGCAGGGACAGGGCAATACCTAAGAACACTGAAGCTTTCTTT
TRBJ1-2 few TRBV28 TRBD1 CASSSPGYRTSGGYGYTF TGTGCCAGCAGTTCACCAGGGTACAGGACATCAGGGGGTTATGGCTACACCTTC
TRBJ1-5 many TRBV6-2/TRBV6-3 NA CASSDGPRSWPQHF TGTGCCAGCAGCGACGGACCGAGGTCGTGGCCCCAGCATTTT
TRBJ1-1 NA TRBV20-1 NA CSAIPRGNTEAFF TGCAGTGCTATTCCCCGAGGAAACACTGAAGCTTTCTTT
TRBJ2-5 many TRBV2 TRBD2 CASSESSGAYF TGTGCCAGCAGTGAAAGTAGCGGGGCCTACTTC
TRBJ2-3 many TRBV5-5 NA CASSDRLNTQYF TGTGCCAGCAGCGACCGACTTAATACGCAGTATTTT
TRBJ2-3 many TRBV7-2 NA CASSLASSRTQYF TGTGCCAGCAGCTTAGCCAGCTCTAGGACGCAGTATTTT
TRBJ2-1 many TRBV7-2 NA CASSKQLGGFNEQFF TGTGCCAGCAGCAAACAACTAGGGGGATTTAATGAGCAGTTCTTC
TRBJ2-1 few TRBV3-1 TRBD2 CASSQGRFVVLAGGLGNEQFF TGTGCCAGCAGCCAAGGGCGGTTTGTGGTACTAGCGGGGGGGCTAGGGAATGAGCAGTTCTTC
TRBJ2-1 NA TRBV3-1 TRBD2 CAGSQAGGSDEQFF TGTGCCGGCAGCCAAGCCGGGGGGAGCGATGAGCAGTTCTTC
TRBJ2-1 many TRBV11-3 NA CASSGSPTYNEQFF TGTGCCAGCAGTGGCTCCCCTACTTACAATGAGCAGTTCTTC
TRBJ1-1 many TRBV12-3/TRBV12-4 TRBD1 CASSGTVAEAFF TGTGCCAGCAGTGGGACAGTGGCTGAAGCTTTCTTT
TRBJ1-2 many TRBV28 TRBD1 CASNPPGQGNGYTF TGTGCCAGCAATCCCCCGGGACAGGGAAACGGCTACACCTTC
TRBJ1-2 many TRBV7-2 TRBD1 CASSLGGQGAGYGYTF TGTGCCAGCAGCTTAGGCGGCCAGGGGGCTGGCTATGGCTACACCTTC
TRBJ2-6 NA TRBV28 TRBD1 CASSLAPTGTGANVLTF TGTGCCAGCAGTTTGGCCCCGACAGGGACCGGGGCCAACGTCCTGACTTTC
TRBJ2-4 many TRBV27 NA CASSLGSGKNIQYF TGTGCCAGCAGTTTAGGTTCGGGGAAAAACATTCAGTACTTC
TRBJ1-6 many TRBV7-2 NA CASSLVVAGSGSYNSPLHF TGTGCCAGCAGCTTAGTGGTCGCAGGGTCGGGGTCCTATAATTCACCCCTCCACTTT
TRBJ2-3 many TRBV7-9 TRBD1 CASSLWTGSDTQYF TGTGCCAGCAGCCTTTGGACAGGTTCAGATACGCAGTATTTT
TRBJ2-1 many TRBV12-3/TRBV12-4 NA CASSPAIDTSSYNEQFF TGTGCCAGCAGTCCAGCCATAGACACCAGCTCCTACAATGAGCAGTTCTTC
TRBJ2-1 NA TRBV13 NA CASSSARGAEQFF TGTGCCAGCAGCTCAGCACGGGGGGCTGAGCAGTTCTTC